This T cell receptor beta chain was sequenced in a study of T cell changes during pregnancy in multiple sclerosis. Germline-derived CDR1 and CDR2 are SNHLY and FYNNEI. The CDR3 extends over 14 amino acids. The trim removed 6 bases at V and 3 bases at J, leaving 4 bases unmatched. Measured with immunoSEQ multiplex PCR; TCRdb has only the in-frame clones, and not every one. The sample includes roughly 48,000 clones, approximately 92% seen only once; the top ten take around 0.25%. The input for sequencing was CD4+ T cells from peripheral blood mononuclear cells, taken in the third trimester of pregnancy. The origin of this receptor is a female donor with multiple sclerosis, enrolled in a pregnancy study. The chain links TRBV2 to TRBJ1-3, with 8 nucleotides matching TRBD1. CDR3 protein: CASRDRVIGNTIYF. The CDR3 DNA reads TGTGCCAGCAGGGACAGGGTTATTGGAAACACCATATATTTT.